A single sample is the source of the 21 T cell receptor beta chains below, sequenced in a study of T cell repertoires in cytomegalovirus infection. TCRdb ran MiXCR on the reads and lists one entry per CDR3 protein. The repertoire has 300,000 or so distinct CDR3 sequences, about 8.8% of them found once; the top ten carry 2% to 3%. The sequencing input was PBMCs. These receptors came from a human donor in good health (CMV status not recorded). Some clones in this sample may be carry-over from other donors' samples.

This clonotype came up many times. CDR3 region: CASTVRQGGSGDTQYF. Here the CDR3 DNA reads TGTGCCAGCACCGTCCGACAGGGGGGGAGCGGAGATACGCAGTATTTT. The chain combines TRBV7-2 with TRBJ2-3, with 9 nucleotides matching TRBD1. The junction had 13 bases not matched to a gene; V was cut back by 7 bases and J by 5 bases. Germline V CDR1 and CDR2: SGHTA, FQGNSA. The CDR3 covers 16 residues.

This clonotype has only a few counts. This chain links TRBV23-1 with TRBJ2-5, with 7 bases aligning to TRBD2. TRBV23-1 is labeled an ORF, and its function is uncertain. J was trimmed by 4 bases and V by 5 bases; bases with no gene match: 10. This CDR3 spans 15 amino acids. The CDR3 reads CASSRGEGEGETQYF. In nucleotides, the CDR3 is TGCGCCAGCAGTAGAGGGGAGGGCGAAGGAGAGACCCAGTACTTC.

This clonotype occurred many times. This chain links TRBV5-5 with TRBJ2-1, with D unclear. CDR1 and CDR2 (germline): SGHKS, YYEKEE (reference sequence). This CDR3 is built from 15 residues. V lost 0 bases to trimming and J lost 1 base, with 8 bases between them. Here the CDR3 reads CASSLASVSYNEQFF. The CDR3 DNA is TGTGCCAGCAGCTTGGCCTCGGTGTCCTACAATGAGCAGTTCTTC.

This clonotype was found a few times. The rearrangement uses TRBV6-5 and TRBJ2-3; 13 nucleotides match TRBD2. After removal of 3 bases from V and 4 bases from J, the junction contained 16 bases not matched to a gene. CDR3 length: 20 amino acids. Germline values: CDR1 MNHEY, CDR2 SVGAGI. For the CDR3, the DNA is TGTGCCAGCAGTTATGGGAGCGGGACTAGCGGGGTAACCGGCCCAGATACGCAGTATTTT. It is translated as CASSYGSGTSGVTGPDTQYF.

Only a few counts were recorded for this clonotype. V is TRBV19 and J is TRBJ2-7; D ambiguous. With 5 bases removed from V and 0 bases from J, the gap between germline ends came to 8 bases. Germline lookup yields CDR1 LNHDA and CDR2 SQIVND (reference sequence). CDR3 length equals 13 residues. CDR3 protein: CASSQQSSYEQYF. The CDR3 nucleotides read TGTGCCAGTAGTCAGCAGAGCTCCTACGAGCAGTACTTC.

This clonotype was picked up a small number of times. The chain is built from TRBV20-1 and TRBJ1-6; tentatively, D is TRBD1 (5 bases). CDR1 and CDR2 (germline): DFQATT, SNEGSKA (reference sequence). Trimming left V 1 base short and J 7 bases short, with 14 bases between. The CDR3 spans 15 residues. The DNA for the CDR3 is TGCAGTGCTAGAGCACCGGGACTCCAAAATTCACCCCTCCACTTT. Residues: CSARAPGLQNSPLHF.

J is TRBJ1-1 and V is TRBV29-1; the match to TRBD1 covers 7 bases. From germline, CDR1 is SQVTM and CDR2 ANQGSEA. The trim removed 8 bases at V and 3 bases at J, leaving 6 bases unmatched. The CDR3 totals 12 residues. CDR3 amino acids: CSIRQGYTEAFF. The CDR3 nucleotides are TGCAGCATCAGACAGGGATACACTGAAGCTTTCTTT.

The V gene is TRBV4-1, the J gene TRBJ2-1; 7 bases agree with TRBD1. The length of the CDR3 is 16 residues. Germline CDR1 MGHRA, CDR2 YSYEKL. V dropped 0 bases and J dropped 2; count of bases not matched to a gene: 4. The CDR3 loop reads CASSQDVTGTYNEQFF. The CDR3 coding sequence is TGCGCCAGCAGCCAAGACGTGACAGGGACCTACAATGAGCAGTTCTTC.

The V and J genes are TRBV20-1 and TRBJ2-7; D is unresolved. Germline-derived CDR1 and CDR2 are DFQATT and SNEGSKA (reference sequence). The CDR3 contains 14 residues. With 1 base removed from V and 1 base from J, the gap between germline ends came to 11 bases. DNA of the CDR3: TGCAGTGCTAGAGGGGCCGAGGTTTCCTACGAGCAGTACGTC. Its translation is CSARGAEVSYEQYV.

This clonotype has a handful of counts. The CDR3 loop reads CSARDGQFSYEQYF. CDR3 in DNA: TGCAGTGCTAGAGATGGACAGTTCTCCTACGAGCAGTACTTC. The chain combines TRBV20-1 with TRBJ2-7, with D maybe TRBD1 (6 bases). CDR1 is DFQATT, CDR2 SNEGSKA, per germline (reference sequence). CDR3 length equals 14 residues. V lost 0 bases and J 0 bases, leaving 9 bases between the germline ends.

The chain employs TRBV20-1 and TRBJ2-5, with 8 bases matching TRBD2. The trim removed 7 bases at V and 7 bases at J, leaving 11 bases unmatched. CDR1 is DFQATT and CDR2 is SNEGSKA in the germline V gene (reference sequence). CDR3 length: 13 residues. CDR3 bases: TGCAGTGGAGGCCTAGCGGGCTCCGGGACCCAGTACTTC. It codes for CSGGLAGSGTQYF.

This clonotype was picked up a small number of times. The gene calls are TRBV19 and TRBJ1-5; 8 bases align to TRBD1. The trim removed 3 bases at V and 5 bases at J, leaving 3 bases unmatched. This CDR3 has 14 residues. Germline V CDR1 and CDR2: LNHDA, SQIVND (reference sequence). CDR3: CASSITDRDQPQHF. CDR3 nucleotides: TGTGCCAGTAGTATCACGGACAGGGATCAGCCCCAGCATTTT.

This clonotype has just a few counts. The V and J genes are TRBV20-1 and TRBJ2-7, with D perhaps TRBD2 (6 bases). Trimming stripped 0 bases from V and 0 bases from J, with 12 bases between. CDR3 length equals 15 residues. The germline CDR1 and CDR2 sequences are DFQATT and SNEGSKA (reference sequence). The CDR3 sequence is CSARDLAGPSYEQYF. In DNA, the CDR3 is TGCAGTGCTAGAGATTTGGCGGGGCCCTCCTACGAGCAGTACTTC.

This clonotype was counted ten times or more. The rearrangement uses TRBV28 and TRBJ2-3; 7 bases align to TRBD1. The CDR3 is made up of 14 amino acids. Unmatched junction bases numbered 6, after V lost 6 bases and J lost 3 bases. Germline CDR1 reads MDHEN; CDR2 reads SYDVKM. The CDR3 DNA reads TGTGCCAGCAGAATCCTACAGGGGACAGATACGCAGTATTTT. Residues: CASRILQGTDTQYF. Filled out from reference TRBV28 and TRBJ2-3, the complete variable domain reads DVKVTQSSRYLVKRTGEKVFLECVQDMDHENMFWYRQDPGLGLRLIYFSYDVKMKEKGDIPEGYSVSREKKERFSLILESASTNQTSMYLCASRILQGTDTQYFGPGTRLTVL.

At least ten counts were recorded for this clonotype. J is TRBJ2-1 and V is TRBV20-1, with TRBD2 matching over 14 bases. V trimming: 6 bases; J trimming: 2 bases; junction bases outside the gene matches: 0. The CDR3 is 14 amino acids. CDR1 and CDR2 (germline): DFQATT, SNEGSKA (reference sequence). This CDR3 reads CSATSGGAYNEQFF. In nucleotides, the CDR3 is TGCAGTGCGACTAGCGGGGGGGCCTACAATGAGCAGTTCTTC.

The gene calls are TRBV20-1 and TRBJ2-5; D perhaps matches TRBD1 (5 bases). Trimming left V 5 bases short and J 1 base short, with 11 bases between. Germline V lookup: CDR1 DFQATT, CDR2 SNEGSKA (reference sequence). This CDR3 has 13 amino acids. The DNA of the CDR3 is TGCAGTGCTCGTAGTGGGGCCCAAGAGACCCAGTACTTC. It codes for CSARSGAQETQYF.

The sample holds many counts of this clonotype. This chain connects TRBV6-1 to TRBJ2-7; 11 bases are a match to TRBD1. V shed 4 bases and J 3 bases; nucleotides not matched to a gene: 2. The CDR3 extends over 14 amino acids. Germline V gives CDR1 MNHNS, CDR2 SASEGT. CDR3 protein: CASSVGTGGYEQYF. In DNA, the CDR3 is TGTGCCAGCAGTGTGGGGACAGGGGGCTACGAGCAGTACTTC.

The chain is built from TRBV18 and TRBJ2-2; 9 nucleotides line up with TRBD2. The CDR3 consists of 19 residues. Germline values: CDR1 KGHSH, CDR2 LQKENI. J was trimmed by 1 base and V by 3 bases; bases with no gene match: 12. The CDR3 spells CASSPRAQGLALNTGELFF. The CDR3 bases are TGTGCCAGCTCACCCCGGGCACAGGGACTAGCTTTGAACACCGGGGAGCTGTTTTTT.

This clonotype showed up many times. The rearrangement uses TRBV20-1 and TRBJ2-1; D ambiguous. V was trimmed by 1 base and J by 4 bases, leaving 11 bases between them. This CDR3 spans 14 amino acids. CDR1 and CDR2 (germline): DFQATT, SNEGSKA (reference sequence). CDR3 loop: CSARGPYGYNEQFF. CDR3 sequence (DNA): TGCAGTGCTAGAGGTCCTTACGGGTACAATGAGCAGTTCTTC.

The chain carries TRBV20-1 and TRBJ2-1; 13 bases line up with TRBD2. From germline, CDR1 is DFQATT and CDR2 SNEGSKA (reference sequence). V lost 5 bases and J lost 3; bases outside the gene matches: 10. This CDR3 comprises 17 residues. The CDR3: CSAPYGTSGAYYNEQFF. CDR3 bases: TGCAGTGCTCCCTACGGGACTAGCGGGGCCTACTACAATGAGCAGTTCTTC.

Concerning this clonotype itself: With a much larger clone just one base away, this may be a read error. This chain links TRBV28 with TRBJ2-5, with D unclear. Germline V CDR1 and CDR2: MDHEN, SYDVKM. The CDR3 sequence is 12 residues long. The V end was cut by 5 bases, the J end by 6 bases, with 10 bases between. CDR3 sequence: CASSVQQKTQYF. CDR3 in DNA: TGTGCCAGCAGTGTACAACAGAAGACCCAGTACTTC.